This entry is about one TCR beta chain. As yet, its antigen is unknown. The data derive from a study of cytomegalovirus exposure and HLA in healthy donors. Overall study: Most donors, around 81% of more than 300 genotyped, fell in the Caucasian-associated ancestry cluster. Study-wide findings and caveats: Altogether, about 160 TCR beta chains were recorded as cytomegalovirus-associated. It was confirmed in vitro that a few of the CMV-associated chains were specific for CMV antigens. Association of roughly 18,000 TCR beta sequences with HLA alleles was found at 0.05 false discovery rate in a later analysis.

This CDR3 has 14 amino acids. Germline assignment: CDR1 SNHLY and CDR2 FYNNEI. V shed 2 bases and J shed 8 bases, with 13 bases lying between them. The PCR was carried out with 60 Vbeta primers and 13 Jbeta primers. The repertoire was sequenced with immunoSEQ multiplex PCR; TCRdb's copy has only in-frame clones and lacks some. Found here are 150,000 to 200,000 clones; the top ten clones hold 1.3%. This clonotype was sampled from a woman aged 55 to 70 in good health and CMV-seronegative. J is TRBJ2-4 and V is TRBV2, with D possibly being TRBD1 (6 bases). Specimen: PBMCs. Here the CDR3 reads CASSENRDVDIQYF. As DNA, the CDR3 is TGTGCCAGCAGTGAAAACAGGGATGTGGACATTCAGTACTTC.